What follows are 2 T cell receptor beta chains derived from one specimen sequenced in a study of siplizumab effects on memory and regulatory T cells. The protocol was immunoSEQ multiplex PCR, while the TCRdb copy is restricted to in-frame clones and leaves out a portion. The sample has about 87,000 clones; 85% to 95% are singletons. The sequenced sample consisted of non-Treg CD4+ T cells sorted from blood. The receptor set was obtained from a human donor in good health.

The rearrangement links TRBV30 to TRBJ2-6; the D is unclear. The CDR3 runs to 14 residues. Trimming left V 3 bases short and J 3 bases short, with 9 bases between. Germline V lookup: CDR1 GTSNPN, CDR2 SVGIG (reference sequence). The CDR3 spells CAWSRPGGANVLTF. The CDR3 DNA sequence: TGTGCCTGGAGCAGGCCGGGTGGGGCCAACGTCCTGACTTTC.

CDR3 protein: CASTADSLGELFF. The DNA of the CDR3 is TGTGCCAGCACTGCGGACTCTCTCGGGGAGCTGTTTTTT. The rearrangement links TRBV2 to TRBJ2-2, with D possibly being TRBD2 (5 bases). The germline V and J ends were trimmed by 7 bases and 7 bases, with 13 bases remaining between them. The CDR3 runs 13 residues. Looked up from germline, CDR1 is SNHLY and CDR2 is FYNNEI.